This section outlines one T cell receptor (beta chain) sequence together with its context. Its antigen remains unidentified. The source of the sample is a study of long-term antiretroviral therapy in people with HIV. Investigators performed immunoSEQ version v3.0 at survey level. Generated by immunoSEQ multiplex PCR, the TCRdb table keeps only in-frame clones and is missing some. The sample has about 12,000 clones, 75% to 85% seen once. Broader study findings: Clones that had undergone expansion before ART dominated the repertoire at all time points.

The TCR comes from a man aged 40-49 years with HIV. The sample consisted of unsorted PBMCs, taken 3.4 years after starting antiretroviral therapy.

The CDR3: CATLGTAYYGYTF. CDR3 DNA: TGTGCCACCCTTGGGACAGCATACTATGGCTACACCTTC. V and J are TRBV6-1 and TRBJ1-2; 7 bases align to TRBD1. This CDR3 is 13 amino acids long. Unmatched junction bases numbered 8, after V lost 10 bases and J lost 3 bases. Germline CDR1 is MNHNS and CDR2 is SASEGT.